This T cell receptor (beta chain) was obtained from a study of breast tumors, draining lymph nodes, adjacent tissues. This clonotype was seen many times. One junction end does not reproduce the germline sequence, and a read error may be involved. TCRdb re-called the multiplex PCR reads with MiXCR, one entry per CDR3 protein. Of 200,000 to 250,000 distinct CDR3 sequences in the sample, around 34% were seen once. Axillary draining lymph nodes of breast cancer patients supplied the node samples. Germline V gives CDR1 SSHAT, CDR2 FNYEAQ (reference sequence). CDR3 size: 13 residues. Sample: axillary lymph node tissue. The gene calls are TRBV7-7 and TRBJ2-3; D is unclear. This TCR derives from a female donor with breast cancer. Some clones in this sample may be carry-over from other donors' samples. CDR3 sequence reads: CASSLGLGDTQYF. CDR3 nucleotide sequence: TGTGCTAGCAGCTTAGGGCTGGGAGATACGCAGTATTTT.